The present T cell receptor (beta chain) was sequenced within a study of cytomegalovirus exposure and HLA in healthy donors. The V gene's germline CDR1 is SGHTA and CDR2 FQGNSA. The CDR3 runs to 13 residues. The germline V and J ends were trimmed by 2 bases and 0 bases, with 4 bases remaining between them. It was with 60 Vbeta and 13 Jbeta primers that the PCR ran. Method: immunoSEQ multiplex PCR; TCRdb's copy keeps in-frame clones and lacks some. The sample consists of 100,000 or so clones, 76% of them appearing once. This clone has a handful of counts. The chain couples TRBV7-2 to TRBJ1-1; D remains unclear. Sequencing was performed on PBMCs. The receptor was derived from a man aged 40-49 years in good health and CMV-seropositive. DNA of the CDR3: TGTGCCAGCAGCTTACAGGTGAACACTGAAGCTTTCTTT. Translation: CASSLQVNTEAFF. Using reference TRBV7-2 and TRBJ1-1 for the parts outside the CDR3, the full variable domain is GAGVSQSPSNKVTEKGKDVELRCDPISGHTALYWYRQSLGQGLEFLIYFQGNSAPDKSGLPSDRFSAERTGGSVSTLTIQRTQQEDSAVYLCASSLQVNTEAFFGQGTRLTVV.